These 15 T cell receptor beta chains were all obtained from the same sample, sequenced in a study of cytomegalovirus exposure and HLA in healthy donors. Profiling relied on immunoSEQ multiplex PCR, and the TCRdb table lists in-frame clones only, not all of them. The data contain 43,000 or so clones, 80% to 95% of them singletons. The source material was PBMCs. These receptors were taken from a man in his late teens or twenties in good health and CMV-seronegative.

This chain uses TRBV6-4 with TRBJ2-3; possible D gene TRBD1, 5 bases. V lost 3 bases and J lost 2, with 9 bases in between. The CDR3 contains 14 residues. Germline values: CDR1 MRHNA, CDR2 SNTAGT. The CDR3 reads CASSETGSTDTQYF. The CDR3 nucleotides are TGTGCCAGCAGTGAAACAGGCTCCACAGATACGCAGTATTTT.

The chain combines TRBV14 with TRBJ2-3; TRBD2 is a possible D gene (6 bases). This CDR3 spans 14 amino acids. V was trimmed by 4 bases and J by 0 bases, leaving 8 bases between them. The V gene's germline CDR1 is SGHDN and CDR2 FVKESK. DNA for the CDR3: TGTGCCAGCAGCCGCGGGGTTAGCACAGATACGCAGTATTTT. Its protein product is CASSRGVSTDTQYF.

The J gene is TRBJ1-5, the V gene TRBV6-6; 10 bases align to TRBD1. Germline values: CDR1 MNHNY, CDR2 SVGAGI (reference sequence). This CDR3 is 14 amino acids long. The V segment lost 7 bases and the J segment 6 bases; nucleotides outside the gene matches: 6. The CDR3, as DNA: TGTGCCAGCACCCTCGGACAGGGGGTTCAGCCCCAGCATTTT. This gives the protein CASTLGQGVQPQHF.

The V gene is TRBV5-1, the J gene TRBJ2-7; the match to TRBD1 covers 7 bases. CDR3 size: 13 residues. Germline CDR1 reads SGHRS; CDR2 reads YFSETQ. V was pared by 8 bases and J by 0 bases, with 5 bases of the junction left unmatched. The CDR3 spells CARGQLSSYEQYF. CDR3 bases: TGCGCCAGGGGACAGCTCTCCTCCTACGAGCAGTACTTC.

The V and J genes are TRBV5-1 and TRBJ2-6, with 7 bases identical to TRBD2. Germline values: CDR1 SGHRS, CDR2 YFSETQ. The CDR3 consists of 18 residues. The ends lost 9 bases at V and 0 bases at J; junction bases unmatched: 15. The CDR3 DNA sequence: TGCGCCACCCGGGTTGGGGGGGTAGGCCTCTCTGGGGCCAACGTCCTGACTTTC. This codes for CATRVGGVGLSGANVLTF.

This chain uses TRBV5-1 with TRBJ2-7; 10 nucleotides agree with TRBD1. The CDR3 is 14 amino acids. Germline CDR1 reads SGHRS; CDR2 reads YFSETQ. V shed 2 bases and J 6 bases; nucleotides not matched to a gene: 5. Here the CDR3 reads CASSFRDRGAEQYF. The CDR3 region has the DNA TGCGCCAGCAGCTTTAGGGACAGGGGAGCCGAGCAGTACTTC.

The CDR3 DNA follows: TGTGCCACCAGCAGATCTCCAGGACTAGCGGTCACAGATACGCAGTATTTT. It specifies CATSRSPGLAVTDTQYF. The J gene is TRBJ2-3, the V gene TRBV15; TRBD2 agrees at 10 bases. The V gene end was trimmed by 2 bases and the J gene end by 2 bases; junction bases not matched to a gene: 7. Germline V gene sequence: CDR1 LNHNV, CDR2 YYDKDF (reference sequence). This CDR3 spans 17 amino acids.

In its sample, this clone was seen once. The chain links TRBV9 to TRBJ2-1; TRBD2 agrees at 8 bases. In germline, CDR1 is SGDLS, CDR2 YYNGEE. The CDR3 contains 17 residues. V was pared by 0 bases and J by 8 bases, with 13 bases of the junction left unmatched. CDR3 sequence reads: CASSVEGSGTVWDEQFF. CDR3 DNA sequence: TGTGCCAGCAGCGTAGAAGGTAGCGGGACCGTATGGGATGAGCAGTTCTTC.

The rearrangement joins TRBV21-1 to TRBJ2-7; the table's D call, TRBD2, has no DNA check behind it. TRBV21-1 is an annotated pseudogene. This CDR3 comprises 14 residues. The CDR3 region is CASSKGRASYEQYF. The CDR3 nucleotides are TGTGCCAGCAGCAAAGGGAGGGCTTCCTACGAGCAGTACTTC.

The J gene is TRBJ2-5, the V gene TRBV2; D might be TRBD1 (6 bases). There are 14 residues in the CDR3. The V end was cut by 4 bases, the J end by 2 bases, with 11 bases between. Germline-derived CDR1 and CDR2 are SNHLY and FYNNEI. The CDR3 loop reads CASSVLQGQETQYF. Here the CDR3 DNA reads TGTGCCAGCAGTGTCTTACAGGGACAAGAGACCCAGTACTTC.

The V call is TRBV5-1, the J call TRBJ2-1, with 7 nucleotides matching TRBD1. V lost 4 bases and J lost 3; bases outside the gene matches: 7. Germline-derived CDR1 and CDR2 are SGHRS and YFSETQ. The CDR3 covers 15 residues. The CDR3 sequence is CASSQEGASYNEQFF. DNA for the CDR3: TGCGCCAGCAGCCAAGAGGGGGCAAGCTACAATGAGCAGTTCTTC.

The chain carries TRBV28 and TRBJ2-7, with D hard to call. Trimming cost V 5 bases and J 5 bases, with 10 bases left between them. This CDR3 is 12 amino acids long. Germline values: CDR1 MDHEN, CDR2 SYDVKM. The CDR3 bases are TGTGCCAGCAGTCCCAGTGTTGACGAGCAGTACTTC. Amino acids: CASSPSVDEQYF.

The CDR3 region has the DNA TGTGCCAGCAGTTACTACGGGGGCTACGAGCAGTACTTC. Translating gives CASSYYGGYEQYF. This chain uses TRBV6-6 with TRBJ2-7; tentatively, D is TRBD2 (6 bases). The CDR3 loop spans 13 amino acids. The V and J ends lost 1 base and 3 bases respectively, with 7 bases between them. CDR1 is MNHNY, CDR2 SVGAGI, per germline (reference sequence).

The chain combines TRBV10-3 with TRBJ2-6, with D tentatively TRBD1 (6 bases). The CDR3 contains 13 residues. V was clipped by 10 bases and J by 1 base, with 8 bases between them. Germline V lookup: CDR1 ENHRY, CDR2 SYGVKD. Here the CDR3 reads CASQGSGANVLTF. In DNA, the CDR3 is TGTGCCAGCCAGGGGTCTGGGGCCAACGTCCTGACTTTC.

The chain has TRBV6-5 and TRBJ2-3; D is ambiguous. The CDR3 sequence is 13 residues long. Germline CDR1 reads MNHEY; CDR2 reads SVGAGI. With 4 bases removed from V and 6 bases from J, the gap between germline ends came to 11 bases. The CDR3 loop reads CASSFPPRDTQYF. The CDR3 DNA reads TGTGCCAGCAGTTTCCCCCCTAGGGATACGCAGTATTTT.